A single sample gave rise to the 4 T cell receptor beta chains below, sequenced in a study of T cell clonality in common variable immunodeficiency. Sequencing used immunoSEQ multiplex PCR; TCRdb keeps in-frame clones, though not all of them. This table holds about 74,000 clones with no singletons; the top ten claim approximately 0.84%. The source material was peripheral blood mononuclear cells. The receptor source for this set is a person aged 18 to 70 in good health.

Worth noting for this clone: The missing CDR3 end, 3 residues past where the read stops, is filled in from the germline J gene. The chain uses TRBV7-6 and TRBJ2-6; D uncertain. Germline V CDR1 and CDR2: SGHVS, FNYEAQ. The CDR3 is made up of 16 amino acids. The V end was cut by 1 base, the J end by 0 bases, with 7 bases between. The CDR3 loop reads CASSLGPGSGANVLTF. The part of the CDR3 DNA that was read is TGTGCCAGCAGCTTAGGTCCGGGCTCTGGGGCCAACGTC.

This clone has a count of ten or more. Sequencing ends 3 residues short of the CDR3 end; the germline J gene provides the rest. The rearrangement links TRBV5-4 to TRBJ2-5, with 11 nucleotides matching TRBD2. The CDR3 is 15 amino acids. V gave up 2 bases and J gave up 4 bases; unmatched junction bases: 4. In germline, CDR1 is SGHNT, CDR2 YYREEE (reference sequence). The CDR3 reads CASSLGGTSGETQYF. The sequenced part of the CDR3 DNA is TGTGCCAGCAGCTTAGGAGGGACTAGCGGAGAGACC.

This clone has a count of ten or more. The read ends 3 residues early relative to the CDR3; the germline J gene fills the gap. The chain carries TRBV20-1 and TRBJ1-4; possible D gene TRBD1, 5 bases. Deletions cut 0 bases from V and 1 base from J, with 6 bases between. CDR3 length: 14 residues. Germline V gene data show CDR1 as DFQATT and CDR2 as SNEGSKA (reference sequence). The DNA read from the CDR3 is TGCAGTGCTAGAGATACAGGAACTAATGAAAAA. The encoded protein is CSARDTGTNEK. The whole CDR3 reads CSARDTGTNEKLFF.

In this sample, this clone turned up many times. The CDR3 is cut off 3 residues early in the read; its end comes from the germline J gene. The chain couples TRBV6-2 or TRBV6-3 to TRBJ2-5; 11 bases match TRBD1. J lost 7 bases, V lost 6 bases, and 10 bases had no gene match. This CDR3 comprises 15 residues. Germline CDR1 MNHEY, CDR2 SVGEGT. The CDR3 spells CASRTGTGGVGTQYF. The part of the CDR3 DNA that was read is TGTGCCAGCAGGACCGGGACAGGGGGAGTGGGGACC.